This passage covers 3 T cell receptor beta chains from one sample sequenced in a study of blood T cell repertoires in COVID-19. Clones were read by immunoSEQ multiplex PCR, and TCRdb kept only the in-frame ones, dropping some. The sample has some 170,000 clones, about nine tenths seen once. What was sequenced was peripheral blood. The receptors were sampled from a man in his 60s with active or convalescent COVID-19.

The chain recombines TRBV5-6 with TRBJ2-7; tentatively, D is TRBD2 (6 bases). The germline V and J ends were trimmed by 5 bases and 0 bases, with 15 bases remaining between them. Germline V gene lookup returns CDR1 SGHDT and CDR2 YYEEEE. The CDR3 is 15 amino acids. The CDR3 here is CASSSIGGNSYEQYF. In DNA form, the CDR3 reads TGTGCCAGCAGTTCGATAGGAGGGAACTCCTACGAGCAGTACTTC.

This rearrangement joins TRBV7-9 to TRBJ1-4; D is ambiguous. The CDR3 contains 17 residues. CDR1 is SEHNR, CDR2 FQNEAQ, per germline (reference sequence). V lost 6 bases to trimming and J lost 4 bases, with 21 bases between them. This chain's CDR3 is CASSSPLSWRINEKLFF. The CDR3 DNA reads as TGTGCCAGCAGTTCCCCTTTATCCTGGAGAATTAATGAAAAACTGTTTTTT.

The chain uses TRBV5-1 and TRBJ2-1; 8 nucleotides align to TRBD1. There are 15 residues in the CDR3. Germline CDR1 and CDR2: SGHRS and YFSETQ. V shed 7 bases and J 5 bases; nucleotides not matched to a gene: 11. The CDR3 reads CASRAATGANNEQFF. The CDR3 DNA reads TGCGCCAGCCGGGCCGCGACAGGGGCCAACAATGAGCAGTTCTTC.